The sequence of this T cell receptor beta chain was determined in a study of blood T cells in healthy people across ages (dated by TCRdb to the mid-2010s). Some background on the complete study: Template switching captured roughly one uniquely barcoded TCR beta cDNA molecule per two T cells in model experiments. To track age-related changes in TCR beta repertoire diversity, the study relied on deep sequencing normalized with unique cDNA molecular identifiers. The donors were split into four age groups: young (average 16 years), middle-aged (roughly 39), aged (approximately 59) and long-lived (under 85). Donors of different ages were randomly distributed across sequencing lanes to avoid experimental bias. The study analyzed two additional independent replicas of 1 million unique cDNA reads from the same blood draw for two donors, one aged 18 to 30 and one aged 80 or older. Here is what the overall study found, with its caveats: Since profiling was done on bulk unsorted PBMCs, naive and antigen-experienced compartments could not be conclusively compared. The CMV infection status of donors was not known, potentially confounding age-related changes in expanded clonotypes. A strong correlation was found between observed TCR beta diversity and the percentage of naive T cells measured by flow cytometry. The long-lived group showed more naive CD4+ T cells, fewer expanded clones and increased TCR diversity than the aged group, suggesting age selection. As age increased, observed TCR beta diversity per million T cells dropped in a roughly linear way, and a significant reduction was already evident by age about 40. Estimates of total diversity from one million sequenced T cells were regarded as lower bounds and underestimates.

This clonotype was observed a handful of times. Its specific antigen is unknown. No qualities accompany the bases; no much larger clone lies one base away. The approximately 39 donors, aged about 6 to 95 years, were systemically healthy Caucasian individuals from Russia. Ten milliliters of peripheral blood were drawn from each donor into EDTA-treated Vacutainer tubes. Ficoll-Paque density-gradient centrifugation was used to isolate PBMCs, with at least 6 million obtained per sample. Total RNA, at least 6 micrograms per sample, was extracted from PBMCs with Trizol reagent. Naive CD45RAhigh/CD27high T cell percentages were measured by flow cytometry on a PBMC aliquot from every donor. The library was obtained by 5' RACE. A second PCR of roughly 7 to 12 cycles was performed with a sample-barcoded 5' primer and a J-beta primer mix. A unique molecular identifier was introduced onto each TCR beta cDNA molecule by a template-switch 5' adaptor carrying 12 random nucleotides. Each sample yielded at least 2.5 million CDR3-containing paired-end reads. First-strand cDNA synthesis was performed from all RNA using the Mint cDNA synthesis kit, with priming by a TRBC-specific oligonucleotide. All cDNA was treated with uracil-DNA glycosylase and then went through a first 18-cycle PCR with the universal primers M1SS and BC2_uni_R. The authors' analysis ran thus. For normalization, 1 million high-quality reads were randomly selected from each sample, with every read carrying a distinct molecular identifier. Reads sharing molecular identifiers were discarded rather than binned into consensus sequences. MiTCR, set to a Q25 quality threshold and the strictest error-elimination algorithm, was used for CDR3 identification, clonotype clustering and error correction. A nonparametric unseen species model with Euler transformation was used to estimate lower-bound total TCR beta diversity. TCRdb applied fastp at Q25 and MiXCR to the public reads, then kept only in-frame beta chains. Identical CDR3 protein sequences are pooled into one entry, listed with their most common genes and DNA. In this record, the V and J calls reflect TCRdb's handling and not the investigators' own analysis. The sample table contains roughly 1.9 million distinct CDR3 sequences; only one count was recorded for roughly 43% of them. The ten largest clones capture approximately 22% of the sample.

The CDR3 has 14 amino acids, counting the end cysteine and phenylalanine. Only the CDR3 part of the read is kept: 42 bases, read in frame from the first base. Trimming at the junction amounts to 3 bases on V and 4 bases on J, and the germline ends lie 15 bases apart. Sequences DFQATT (CDR1) and SNEGSKA (CDR2) are obtained from the germline V gene (reference sequence). Rearrangement joined TRBV20-1 to TRBJ2-5, and TRBD1 may be the D gene, going by 7 matching bases. Sequences were obtained from blood. The receptor was isolated from a human donor in good health. The CDR3 in this case is CSARLDRRGETQYF. The sequenced DNA: TGCAGTGCTAGGTTGGACAGGCGGGGAGAGACCCAGTACTTC.